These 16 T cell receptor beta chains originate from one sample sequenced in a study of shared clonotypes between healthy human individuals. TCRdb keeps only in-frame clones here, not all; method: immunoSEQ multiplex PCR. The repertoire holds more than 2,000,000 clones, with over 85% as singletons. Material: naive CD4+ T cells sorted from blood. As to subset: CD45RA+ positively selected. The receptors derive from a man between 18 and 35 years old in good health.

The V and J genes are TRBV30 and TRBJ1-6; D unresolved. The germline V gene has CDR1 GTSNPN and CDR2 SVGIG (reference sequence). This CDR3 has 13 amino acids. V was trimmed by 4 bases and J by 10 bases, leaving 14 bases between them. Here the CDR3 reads CAWIIKKSSPLHF. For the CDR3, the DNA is TGTGCCTGGATCATTAAGAAGAGCTCACCCCTCCACTTT.

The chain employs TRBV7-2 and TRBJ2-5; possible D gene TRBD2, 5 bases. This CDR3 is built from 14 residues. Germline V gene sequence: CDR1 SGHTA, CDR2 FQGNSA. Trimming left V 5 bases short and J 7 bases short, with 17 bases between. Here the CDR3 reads CASSRASIGGTQYF. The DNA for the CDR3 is TGTGCCAGCAGCCGGGCTTCAATTGGAGGGACCCAGTACTTC.

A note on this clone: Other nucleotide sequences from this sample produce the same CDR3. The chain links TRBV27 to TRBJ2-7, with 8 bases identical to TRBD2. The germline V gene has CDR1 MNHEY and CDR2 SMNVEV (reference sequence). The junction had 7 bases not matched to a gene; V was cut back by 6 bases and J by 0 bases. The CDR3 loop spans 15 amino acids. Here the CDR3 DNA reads TGTGCCAGCAGCCGCAGCGGGGGCAGCTCCTACGAGCAGTACTTC. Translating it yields CASSRSGGSSYEQYF.

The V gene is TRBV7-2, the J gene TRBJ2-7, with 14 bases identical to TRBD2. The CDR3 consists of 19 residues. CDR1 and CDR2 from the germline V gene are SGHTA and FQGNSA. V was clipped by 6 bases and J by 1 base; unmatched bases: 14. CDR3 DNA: TGTGCCAGCAGTTCGGGGACACGGACTAGCGGGAGGTTTTCCTACGAGCAGTACTTC. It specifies CASSSGTRTSGRFSYEQYF.

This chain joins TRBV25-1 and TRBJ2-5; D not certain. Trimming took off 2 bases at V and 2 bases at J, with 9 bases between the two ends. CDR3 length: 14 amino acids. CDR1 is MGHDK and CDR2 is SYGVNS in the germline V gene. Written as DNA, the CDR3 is TGTGCCAGCAGTGAAACTACAGTACAAGAGACCCAGTACTTC. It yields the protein CASSETTVQETQYF.

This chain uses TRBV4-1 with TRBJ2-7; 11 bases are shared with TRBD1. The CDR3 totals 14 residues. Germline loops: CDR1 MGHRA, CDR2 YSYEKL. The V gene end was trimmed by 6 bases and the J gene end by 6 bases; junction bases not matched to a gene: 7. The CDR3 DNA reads TGCGCCAGCAGTCGTGGACAGGGGGCGGCCGAGCAGTACTTC. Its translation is CASSRGQGAAEQYF.

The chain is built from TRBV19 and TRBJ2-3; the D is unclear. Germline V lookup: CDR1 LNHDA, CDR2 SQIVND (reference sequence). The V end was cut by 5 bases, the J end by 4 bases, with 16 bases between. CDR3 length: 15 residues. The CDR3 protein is CASSAPEVGADTQYF. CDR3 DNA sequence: TGTGCCAGTAGTGCTCCCGAGGTTGGGGCAGATACGCAGTATTTT.

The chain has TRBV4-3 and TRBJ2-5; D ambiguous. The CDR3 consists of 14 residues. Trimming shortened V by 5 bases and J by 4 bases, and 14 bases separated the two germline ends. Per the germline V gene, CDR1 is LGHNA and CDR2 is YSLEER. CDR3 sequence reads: CASSGALGVETQYF. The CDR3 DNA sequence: TGCGCCAGCAGCGGAGCCCTAGGCGTAGAGACCCAGTACTTC.

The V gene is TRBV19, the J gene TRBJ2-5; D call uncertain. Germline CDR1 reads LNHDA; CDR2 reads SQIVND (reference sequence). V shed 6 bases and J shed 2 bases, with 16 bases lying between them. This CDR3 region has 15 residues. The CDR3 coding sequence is TGTGCCAGTAGCCGGGCGGCGTTTGATCAAGAGACCCAGTACTTC. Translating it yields CASSRAAFDQETQYF.

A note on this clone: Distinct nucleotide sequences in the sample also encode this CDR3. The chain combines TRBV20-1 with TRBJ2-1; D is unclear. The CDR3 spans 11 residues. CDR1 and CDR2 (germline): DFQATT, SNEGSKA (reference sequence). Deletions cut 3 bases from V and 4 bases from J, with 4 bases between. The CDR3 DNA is TGCAGTGCTAGCTCTTACAATGAGCAGTTCTTC. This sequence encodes CSASSYNEQFF.

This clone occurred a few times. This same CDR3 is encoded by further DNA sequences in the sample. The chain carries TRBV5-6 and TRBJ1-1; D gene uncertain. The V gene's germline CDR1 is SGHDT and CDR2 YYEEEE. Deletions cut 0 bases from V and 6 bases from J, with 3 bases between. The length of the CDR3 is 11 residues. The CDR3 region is CASSLGPEAFF. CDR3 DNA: TGTGCCAGCAGCTTGGGGCCTGAAGCTTTCTTT. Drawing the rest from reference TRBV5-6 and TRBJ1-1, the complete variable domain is DAGVTQSPTHLIKTRGQQVTLRCSPKSGHDTVSWYQQALGQGPQFIFQYYEEEERQRGNFPDRFSGHQFPNYSSELNVNALLLGDSALYLCASSLGPEAFFGQGTRLTVV.

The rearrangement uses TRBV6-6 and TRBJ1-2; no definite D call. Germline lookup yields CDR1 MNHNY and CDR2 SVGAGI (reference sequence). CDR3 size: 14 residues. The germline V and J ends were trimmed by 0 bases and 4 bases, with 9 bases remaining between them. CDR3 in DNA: TGTGCCAGCAGTTACTCCGAGGTCTTCTATGGCTACACCTTC. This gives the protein CASSYSEVFYGYTF.

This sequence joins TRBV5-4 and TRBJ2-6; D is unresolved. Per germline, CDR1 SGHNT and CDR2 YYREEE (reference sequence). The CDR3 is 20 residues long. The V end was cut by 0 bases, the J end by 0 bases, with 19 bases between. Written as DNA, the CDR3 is TGTGCCAGCAGCTTGGTTATAAAAGCAGGTACCCGCTCTGGGGCCAACGTCCTGACTTTC. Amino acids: CASSLVIKAGTRSGANVLTF.

The CDR3 here is CASSYQGGLGQPQHF. The CDR3 nucleotides read TGTGCCAGCAGTTACCAAGGGGGCTTAGGGCAGCCCCAGCATTTT. This sequence joins TRBV6-6 and TRBJ1-5, with 7 bases fitting TRBD1. This CDR3 contains 15 residues. The germline V gene encodes CDR1 MNHNY and CDR2 SVGAGI (reference sequence). J was trimmed by 7 bases and V by 2 bases; bases with no gene match: 8.

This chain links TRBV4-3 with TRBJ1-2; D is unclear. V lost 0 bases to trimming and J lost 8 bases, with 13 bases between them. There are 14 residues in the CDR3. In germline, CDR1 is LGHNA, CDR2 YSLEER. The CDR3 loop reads CASSQDTGVGGYTF. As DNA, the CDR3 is TGCGCCAGCAGCCAAGATACTGGGGTCGGCGGCTACACCTTC.

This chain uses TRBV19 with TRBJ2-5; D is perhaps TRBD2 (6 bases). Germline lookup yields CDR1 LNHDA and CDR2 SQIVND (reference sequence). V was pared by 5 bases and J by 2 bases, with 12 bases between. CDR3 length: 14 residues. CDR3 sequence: CASSPRDLQETQYF. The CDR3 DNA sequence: TGTGCCAGTAGTCCCCGGGACTTACAAGAGACCCAGTACTTC.